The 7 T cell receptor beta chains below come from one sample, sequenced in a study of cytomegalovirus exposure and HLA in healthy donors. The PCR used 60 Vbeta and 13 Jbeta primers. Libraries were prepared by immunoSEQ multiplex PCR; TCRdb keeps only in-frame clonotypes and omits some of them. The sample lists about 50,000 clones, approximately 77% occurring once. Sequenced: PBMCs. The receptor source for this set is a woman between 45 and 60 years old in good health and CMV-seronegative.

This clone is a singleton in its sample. The CDR3 DNA reads TGTGCCAGCAGCCCACAGGGTCCCGGGGAGCTGTTTTTT. Its translation: CASSPQGPGELFF. The chain joins TRBV5-4 to TRBJ2-2; D possibly corresponds to TRBD1 (6 bases). V dropped 4 bases and J dropped 6 bases, with 10 bases sitting between them. CDR1 SGHNT and CDR2 YYREEE come from the germline V gene (reference sequence). The CDR3 is 13 residues long. Drawing the rest from reference TRBV5-4 and TRBJ2-2, the complete variable domain is ETGVTQSPTHLIKTRGQQVTLRCSSQSGHNTVSWYQQALGQGPQFIFQYYREEENGRGNFPPRFSGLQFPNYSSELNVNALELDDSALYLCASSPQGPGELFFGEGSRLTVL.

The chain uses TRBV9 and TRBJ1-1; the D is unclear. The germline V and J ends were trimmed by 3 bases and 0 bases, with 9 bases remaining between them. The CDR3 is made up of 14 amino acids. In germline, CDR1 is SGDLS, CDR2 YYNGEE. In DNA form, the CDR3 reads TGTGCCAGCAGCGCGAACATAATGAACACTGAAGCTTTCTTT. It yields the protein CASSANIMNTEAFF.

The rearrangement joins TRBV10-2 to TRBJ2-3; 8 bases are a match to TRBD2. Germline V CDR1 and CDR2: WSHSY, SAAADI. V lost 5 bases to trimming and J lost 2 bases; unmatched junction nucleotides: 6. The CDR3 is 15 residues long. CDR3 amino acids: CASSKREGVTDTQYF. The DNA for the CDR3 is TGCGCCAGCAGTAAACGGGAGGGGGTCACAGATACGCAGTATTTT.

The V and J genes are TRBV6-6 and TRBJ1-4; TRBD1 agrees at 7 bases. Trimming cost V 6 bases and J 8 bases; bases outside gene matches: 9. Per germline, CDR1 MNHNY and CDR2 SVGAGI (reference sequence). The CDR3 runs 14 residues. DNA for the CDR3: TGTGCCAGCAGCCTTCCAGGGGGATTAGAAAAACTGTTTTTT. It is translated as CASSLPGGLEKLFF.

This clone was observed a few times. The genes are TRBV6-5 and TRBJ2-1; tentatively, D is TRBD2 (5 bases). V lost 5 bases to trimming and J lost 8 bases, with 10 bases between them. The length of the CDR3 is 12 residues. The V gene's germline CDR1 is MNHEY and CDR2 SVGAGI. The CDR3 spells CASSSTSDEQFF. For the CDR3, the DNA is TGTGCCAGCAGTAGCACTAGTGATGAGCAGTTCTTC.

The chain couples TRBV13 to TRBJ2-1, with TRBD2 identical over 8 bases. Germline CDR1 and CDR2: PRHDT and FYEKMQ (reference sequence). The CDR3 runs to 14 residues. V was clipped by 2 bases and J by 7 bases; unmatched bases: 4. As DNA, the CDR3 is TGTGCCAGCAGCTTACGGGGACTAGAGAATGAGCAGTTCTTC. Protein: CASSLRGLENEQFF.

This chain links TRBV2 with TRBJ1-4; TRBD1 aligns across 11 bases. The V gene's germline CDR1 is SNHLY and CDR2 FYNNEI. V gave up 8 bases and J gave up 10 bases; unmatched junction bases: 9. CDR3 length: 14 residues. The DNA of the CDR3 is TGTGCCAGCGGCGGGCGGACAGGGGGCGGAAAACTGTTTTTT. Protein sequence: CASGGRTGGGKLFF.